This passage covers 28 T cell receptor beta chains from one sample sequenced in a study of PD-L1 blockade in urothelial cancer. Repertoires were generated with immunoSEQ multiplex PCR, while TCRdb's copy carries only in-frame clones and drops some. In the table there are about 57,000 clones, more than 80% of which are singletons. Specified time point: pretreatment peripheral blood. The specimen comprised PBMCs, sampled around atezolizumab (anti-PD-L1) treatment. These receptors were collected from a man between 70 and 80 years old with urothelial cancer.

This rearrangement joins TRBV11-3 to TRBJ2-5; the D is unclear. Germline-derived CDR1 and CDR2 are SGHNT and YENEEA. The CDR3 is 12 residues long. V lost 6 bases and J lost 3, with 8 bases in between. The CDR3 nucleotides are TGTGCCAGCAGTCCCCTTGAAGAGACCCAGTACTTC. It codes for CASSPLEETQYF.

The CDR3 is CASSIPGTGRDGYTF. CDR3 coding DNA: TGTGCCAGTAGTATACCCGGGACAGGGCGGGATGGCTACACCTTC. The chain uses TRBV19 and TRBJ1-2, with 9 bases fitting TRBD1. From germline, CDR1 is LNHDA and CDR2 SQIVND (reference sequence). This CDR3 region has 15 residues. The V and J ends lost 2 bases and 6 bases, in that order; junction bases with no gene match: 7. Drawing the rest from reference TRBV19 and TRBJ1-2, the complete variable domain is DGGITQSPKYLFRKEGQNVTLSCEQNLNHDAMYWYRQDPGQGLRLIYYSQIVNDFQKGDIAEGYSVSREKKESFPLTVTSAQKNPTAFYLCASSIPGTGRDGYTFGSGTRLTVV.

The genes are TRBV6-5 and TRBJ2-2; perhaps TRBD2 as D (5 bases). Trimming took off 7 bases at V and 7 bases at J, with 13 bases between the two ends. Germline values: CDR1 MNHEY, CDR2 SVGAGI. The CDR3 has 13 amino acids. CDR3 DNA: TGTGCCAGCATGACGGGGTTTATCGGGGAGCTGTTTTTT. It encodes CASMTGFIGELFF.

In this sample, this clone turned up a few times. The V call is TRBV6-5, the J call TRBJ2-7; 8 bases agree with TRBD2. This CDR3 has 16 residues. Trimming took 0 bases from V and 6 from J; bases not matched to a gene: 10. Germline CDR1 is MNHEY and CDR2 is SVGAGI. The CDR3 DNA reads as TGTGCCAGCAGTTACTCGATGAGCGGGGGACGAGGCGAGCAGTACTTC. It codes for CASSYSMSGGRGEQYF.

The DNA for the CDR3 is TGTGCCAGCACCCTAGGGGCAGGGTCGGCTGAGCAGTTCTTC. Translating it yields CASTLGAGSAEQFF. This chain uses TRBV27 with TRBJ2-1, with a weak D call TRBD1 (5 bases). Between the trimmed V and J ends, which lost 7 bases and 9 bases, there was a span of 19 bases. Germline loops: CDR1 MNHEY, CDR2 SMNVEV (reference sequence). The CDR3 is made up of 14 amino acids.

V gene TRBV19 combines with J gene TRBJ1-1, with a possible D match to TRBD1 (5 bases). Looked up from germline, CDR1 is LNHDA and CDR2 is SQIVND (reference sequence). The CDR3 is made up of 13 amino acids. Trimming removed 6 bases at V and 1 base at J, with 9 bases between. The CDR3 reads CASRKQENTEAFF. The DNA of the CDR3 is TGTGCCAGTAGGAAACAGGAGAACACTGAAGCTTTCTTT.

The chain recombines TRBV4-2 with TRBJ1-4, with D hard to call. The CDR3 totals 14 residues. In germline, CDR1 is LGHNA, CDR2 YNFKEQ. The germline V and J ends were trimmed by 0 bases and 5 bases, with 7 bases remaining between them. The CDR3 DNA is TGTGCCAGCAGCCAAGATTCCCAAAATGAAAAACTGTTTTTT. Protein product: CASSQDSQNEKLFF.

CDR3 residues: CASSERGPEAYGYTF. The CDR3 DNA reads TGTGCCAGCAGTGAGAGAGGGCCAGAAGCCTATGGCTACACCTTC. The chain couples TRBV2 to TRBJ1-2; D remains ambiguous. CDR3 length: 15 amino acids. The V gene's germline CDR1 is SNHLY and CDR2 FYNNEI. V was trimmed by 3 bases and J by 4 bases, leaving 15 bases between them.

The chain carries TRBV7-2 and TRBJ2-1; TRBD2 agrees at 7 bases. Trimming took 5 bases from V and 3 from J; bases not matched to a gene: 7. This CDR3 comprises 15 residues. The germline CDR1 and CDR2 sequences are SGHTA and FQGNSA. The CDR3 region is CASSPSGNNYNEQFF. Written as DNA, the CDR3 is TGTGCCAGCAGCCCGAGCGGGAACAACTACAATGAGCAGTTCTTC.

In DNA form, the CDR3 reads TGTGCCAGCAGCAGGGGACAGGGCGGTGAGCAGTTCTTC. Protein product: CASSRGQGGEQFF. The V gene is TRBV2, the J gene TRBJ2-1, with 9 nucleotides matching TRBD1. The CDR3 runs 13 residues. Trimming took 6 bases from V and 9 from J; bases not matched to a gene: 6. Germline V CDR1 and CDR2: SNHLY, FYNNEI.

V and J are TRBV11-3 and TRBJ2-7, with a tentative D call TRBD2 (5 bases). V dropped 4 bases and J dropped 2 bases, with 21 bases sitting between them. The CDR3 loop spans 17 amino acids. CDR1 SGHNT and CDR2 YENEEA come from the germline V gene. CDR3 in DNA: TGTGCCAGCAGCTCCCAATACCGGGATAAGGGCGCCTACGAGCAGTACTTC. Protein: CASSSQYRDKGAYEQYF.

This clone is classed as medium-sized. The CDR3 nucleotides are TGTGCCAGCAGTTTAGATGTCGGGACTACCATATATTTT. Its protein product is CASSLDVGTTIYF. The V call is TRBV27, the J call TRBJ1-3, with D possibly matching TRBD1 (5 bases). This CDR3 region has 13 residues. Germline loops: CDR1 MNHEY, CDR2 SMNVEV (reference sequence). Trimming pared 2 bases from V and 10 bases from J, leaving 12 bases between.

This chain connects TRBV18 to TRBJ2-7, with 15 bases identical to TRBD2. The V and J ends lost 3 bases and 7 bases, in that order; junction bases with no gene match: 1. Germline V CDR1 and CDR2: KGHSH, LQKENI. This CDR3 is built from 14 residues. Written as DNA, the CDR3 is TGTGCCAGCTCACCGGGGACTAGCGGGAGGGAGCAGTACTTC. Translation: CASSPGTSGREQYF.

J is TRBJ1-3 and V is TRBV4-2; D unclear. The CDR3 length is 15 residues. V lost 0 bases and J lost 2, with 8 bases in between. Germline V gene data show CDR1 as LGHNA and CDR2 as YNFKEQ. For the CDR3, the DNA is TGTGCCAGCAGCCAAGAGGCAGCGCCTGGAAACACCATATATTTT. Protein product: CASSQEAAPGNTIYF.

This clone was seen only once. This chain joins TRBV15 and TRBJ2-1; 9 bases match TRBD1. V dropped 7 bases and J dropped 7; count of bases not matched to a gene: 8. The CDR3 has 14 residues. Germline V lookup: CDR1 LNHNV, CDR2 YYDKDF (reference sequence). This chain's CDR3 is CATMGTGFRNEQFF. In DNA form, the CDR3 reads TGTGCCACCATGGGGACAGGGTTCCGGAATGAGCAGTTCTTC.

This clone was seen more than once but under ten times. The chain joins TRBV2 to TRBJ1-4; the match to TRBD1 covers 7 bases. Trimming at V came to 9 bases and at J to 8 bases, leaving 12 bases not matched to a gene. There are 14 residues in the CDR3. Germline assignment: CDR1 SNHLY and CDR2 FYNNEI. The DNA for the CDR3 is TGTGCCAGTAGGGGGCCCCCTACAAGGGAAAAACTGTTTTTT. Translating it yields CASRGPPTREKLFF.

This chain's CDR3 is CASSLVWTGVETQYF. CDR3 coding DNA: TGTGCCAGCAGCTTAGTGTGGACAGGGGTAGAGACCCAGTACTTC. The chain recombines TRBV7-2 with TRBJ2-5, with 9 bases that match TRBD1. Germline-derived CDR1 and CDR2 are SGHTA and FQGNSA. The CDR3 consists of 15 residues. J gave up 4 bases and V 1 base, and 4 bases lay outside the gene matches. Full variable domain (outside the CDR3, taken from reference TRBV7-2 and TRBJ2-5): GAGVSQSPSNKVTEKGKDVELRCDPISGHTALYWYRQSLGQGLEFLIYFQGNSAPDKSGLPSDRFSAERTGGSVSTLTIQRTQQEDSAVYLCASSLVWTGVETQYFGPGTRLLVL.

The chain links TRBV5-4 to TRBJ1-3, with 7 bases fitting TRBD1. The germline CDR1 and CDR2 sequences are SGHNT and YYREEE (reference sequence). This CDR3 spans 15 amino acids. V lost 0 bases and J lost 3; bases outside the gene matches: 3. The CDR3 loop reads CASSLEGAGGNTIYF. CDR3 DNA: TGTGCCAGCAGCTTGGAGGGGGCTGGTGGAAACACCATATATTTT. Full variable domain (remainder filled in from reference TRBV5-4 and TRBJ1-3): ETGVTQSPTHLIKTRGQQVTLRCSSQSGHNTVSWYQQALGQGPQFIFQYYREEENGRGNFPPRFSGLQFPNYSSELNVNALELDDSALYLCASSLEGAGGNTIYFGEGSWLTVV.

CDR3 in DNA: TGTGCCAGCAGTTTAAGGACAGGGGGCGGGGGAAAACTGTTTTTT. The encoded protein is CASSLRTGGGGKLFF. The chain recombines TRBV27 with TRBJ1-4; TRBD1 aligns across 11 bases. Per the germline V gene, CDR1 is MNHEY and CDR2 is SMNVEV (reference sequence). J gave up 10 bases and V 2 bases, and 6 bases lay outside the gene matches. The length of the CDR3 is 15 residues.

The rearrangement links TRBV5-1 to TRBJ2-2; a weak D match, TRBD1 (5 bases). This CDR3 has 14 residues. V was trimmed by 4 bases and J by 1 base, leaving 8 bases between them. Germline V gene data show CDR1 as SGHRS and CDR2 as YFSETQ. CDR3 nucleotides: TGCGCCAGCAGCCGAACAGGGAACACCGGGGAGCTGTTTTTT. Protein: CASSRTGNTGELFF.

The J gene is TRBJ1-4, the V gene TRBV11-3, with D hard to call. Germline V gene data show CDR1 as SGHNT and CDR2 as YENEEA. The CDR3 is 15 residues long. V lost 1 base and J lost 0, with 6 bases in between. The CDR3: CASSLGAPTNEKLFF. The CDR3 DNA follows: TGTGCCAGCAGCTTAGGAGCACCAACTAATGAAAAACTGTTTTTT.

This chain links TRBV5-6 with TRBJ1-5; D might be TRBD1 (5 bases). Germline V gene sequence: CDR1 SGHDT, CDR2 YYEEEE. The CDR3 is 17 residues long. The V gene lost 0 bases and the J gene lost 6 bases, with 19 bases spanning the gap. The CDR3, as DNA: TGTGCCAGCAGCTTGGCCGGACACCCCGCAATCATTCAGCCCCAGCATTTT. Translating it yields CASSLAGHPAIIQPQHF.

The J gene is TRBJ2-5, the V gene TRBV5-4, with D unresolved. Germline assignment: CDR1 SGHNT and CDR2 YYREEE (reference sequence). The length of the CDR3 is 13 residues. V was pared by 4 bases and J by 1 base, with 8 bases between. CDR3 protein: CASSPWAQETQYF. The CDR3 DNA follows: TGTGCCAGCAGCCCCTGGGCCCAAGAGACCCAGTACTTC.

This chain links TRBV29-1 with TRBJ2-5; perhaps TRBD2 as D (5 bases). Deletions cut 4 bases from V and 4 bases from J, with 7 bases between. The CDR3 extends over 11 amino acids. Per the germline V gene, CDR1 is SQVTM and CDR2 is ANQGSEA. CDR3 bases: TGCAGCGTTGGGGAGTTAGAGACCCAGTACTTC. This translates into CSVGELETQYF.

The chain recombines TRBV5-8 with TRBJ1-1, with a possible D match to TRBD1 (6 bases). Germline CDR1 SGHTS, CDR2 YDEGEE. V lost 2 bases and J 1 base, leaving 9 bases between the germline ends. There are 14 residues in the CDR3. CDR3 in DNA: TGTGCCAGCAGCTTACAGGGCCAGAACACTGAAGCTTTCTTT. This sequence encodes CASSLQGQNTEAFF. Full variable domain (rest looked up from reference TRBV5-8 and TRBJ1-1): EAGVTQSPTHLIKTRGQQATLRCSPISGHTSVYWYQQALGLGLQFLLWYDEGEERNRGNFPPRFSGRQFPNYSSELNVNALELEDSALYLCASSLQGQNTEAFFGQGTRLTVV.

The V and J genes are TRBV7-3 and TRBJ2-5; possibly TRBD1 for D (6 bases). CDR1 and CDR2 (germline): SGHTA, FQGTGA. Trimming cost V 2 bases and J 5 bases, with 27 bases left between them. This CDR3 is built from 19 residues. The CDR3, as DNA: TGTGCCAGCAGCTTAGTCTCTGGGTGGGGGCAGGAGTTCCAGGAGACCCAGTACTTC. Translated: CASSLVSGWGQEFQETQYF. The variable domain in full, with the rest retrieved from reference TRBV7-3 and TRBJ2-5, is GAGVSQTPSNKVTEKGKYVELRCDPISGHTALYWYRQSLGQGPEFLIYFQGTGAADDSGLPNDRFFAVRPEGSVSTLKIQRTERGDSAVYLCASSLVSGWGQEFQETQYFGPGTRLLVL.

Here the CDR3 reads CATAIGQSGQPQHF. In DNA, the CDR3 is TGTGCAACCGCGATAGGACAGTCGGGACAGCCCCAGCATTTT. V gene TRBV19 combines with J gene TRBJ1-5; a possible D gene is TRBD1 (6 bases). CDR3 length: 14 residues. CDR1 is LNHDA and CDR2 is SQIVND in the germline V gene (reference sequence).

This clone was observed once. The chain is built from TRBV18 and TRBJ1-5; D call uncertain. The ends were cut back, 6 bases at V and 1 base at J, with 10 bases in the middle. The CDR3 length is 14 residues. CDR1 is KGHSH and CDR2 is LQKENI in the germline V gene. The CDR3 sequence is CASSDTTSNQPQHF. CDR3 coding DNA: TGTGCCAGCTCCGACACCACAAGCAATCAGCCCCAGCATTTT.